The 7 T cell receptor beta chains in this list originate from one sample, sequenced in a study of T cells in Graves' hyperthyroidism and ophthalmopathy (dated 2019 in TCRdb). Preparation of the library involved multiplex PCR. TCRdb records Illumina HiSeq 2000 as the sequencer. The TCR beta CDR3 regions were amplified from the RNA transcripts. The TCR CDR3 was subjected to a first round of RT-PCR using the HTBI primer set and the Qiagen OneStep RT-PCR kit. Using fastp trimming at Q25 and MiXCR clonotype assembly, TCRdb reanalyzed the public sequencing data and kept in-frame beta chains. Each CDR3 protein gets just one entry, which takes the most common genes and DNA from the rows behind it. The sample profile shows around 600,000 distinct CDR3 sequences; 14% of them were found once. The top ten constitute about 7% of the sample. Material: blood. The receptors derive from a woman aged 18-30 years with Graves' ophthalmopathy.

The table lists this clonotype with many counts. This chain uses TRBV20-1 with TRBJ2-1; 9 nucleotides align to TRBD2. The CDR3 is 11 residues long. Germline V gene lookup returns CDR1 DFQATT and CDR2 SNEGSKA (reference sequence). V lost 6 bases and J lost 9; bases outside the gene matches: 3. The chain's CDR3 is CSAKREVEQFF. Here the CDR3 DNA reads TGCAGTGCAAAGCGGGAGGTTGAGCAGTTCTTC.

This chain joins TRBV20-1 and TRBJ2-2; 13 positions match TRBD2. V lost 7 bases to trimming and J lost 0 bases; unmatched junction nucleotides: 5. Germline lookup yields CDR1 DFQATT and CDR2 SNEGSKA (reference sequence). The CDR3 loop spans 16 amino acids. The chain's CDR3 is CSVTGLAGPNTGELFF. CDR3 bases: TGCAGTGTAACGGGACTAGCGGGACCGAACACCGGGGAGCTGTTTTTT.

The J gene is TRBJ2-1, the V gene TRBV19; a possible D gene is TRBD2 (6 bases). The CDR3 extends over 13 amino acids. Germline V gene sequence: CDR1 LNHDA, CDR2 SQIVND (reference sequence). V shed 8 bases and J shed 0 bases, with 8 bases lying between them. The chain's CDR3 is CASAGFSYNEQFF. The CDR3 nucleotides read TGTGCCAGTGCGGGATTCTCCTACAATGAGCAGTTCTTC.

This clonotype was counted ten times or more. This CDR3 is CASSLVSRNTEAFF. The CDR3 DNA is TGTGCCAGCAGCTTAGTCTCCAGGAACACTGAAGCTTTCTTT. The chain joins TRBV7-2 to TRBJ1-1; D not certain. The length of the CDR3 is 14 residues. V lost 1 base, J lost 1 base, and 7 bases lay in between. CDR1 and CDR2 (germline): SGHTA, FQGNSA. The whole variable domain, remainder taken from reference TRBV7-2 and TRBJ1-1, is GAGVSQSPSNKVTEKGKDVELRCDPISGHTALYWYRQSLGQGLEFLIYFQGNSAPDKSGLPSDRFSAERTGGSVSTLTIQRTQQEDSAVYLCASSLVSRNTEAFFGQGTRLTVV.

This clonotype was picked up many times. The rearrangement joins TRBV7-2 to TRBJ1-1; no reliable D call. The CDR3 has 15 amino acids. The ends were cut back, 5 bases at V and 1 base at J, with 14 bases in the middle. Per germline, CDR1 SGHTA and CDR2 FQGNSA. CDR3 DNA sequence: TGTGCCAGCAGCCCCCGGTGGGTGGAGAACACTGAAGCTTTCTTT. Protein: CASSPRWVENTEAFF.

A few counts support this clonotype. The rearrangement joins TRBV4-1 to TRBJ1-5; the D gene is possibly TRBD1 (5 bases). The CDR3 contains 19 residues. The ends were cut back, 1 base at V and 6 bases at J, with 25 bases in the middle. Germline V gene sequence: CDR1 MGHRA, CDR2 YSYEKL. DNA for the CDR3: TGCGCCAGCAGCCAAGGTTCATGGCAGGGACGTGGGTGGGGTCAGCCCCAGCATTTT. This translates into CASSQGSWQGRGWGQPQHF.

This rearrangement joins TRBV24-1 to TRBJ1-2; weak D call: TRBD1 (6 bases). The ends were cut back, 1 base at V and 8 bases at J, with 13 bases in the middle. Germline V gene data show CDR1 as KGHDR and CDR2 as SFDVKD. The CDR3 contains 14 residues. The CDR3 spells CATSDLNHRVGYTF. The DNA of the CDR3 is TGTGCCACCAGTGATTTAAATCACAGGGTCGGCTACACCTTC.